This TCR beta chain appears in the sequencing data of a study of graft-versus-host responses after intestinal transplantation (dated by TCRdb to the early 2020s). As for the study more broadly: The transplants that recipients received were multivisceral, liver-intestinal, or isolated intestinal. Of the 20 to 25 intestinal transplant recipients enrolled in the cohort, one of whom was a retransplant, 3 patients without pretransplant specimens were excluded. Rather than being sequenced by the commercial service, samples from a few later patients were sequenced in-house on an Illumina MiSeq and processed with MiXCR. All recipients received anti-thymocyte globulin induction followed by maintenance tacrolimus and steroids for approximately 3 years. To identify alloreactive clones, pre-transplant mixed lymphocyte reaction products were sequenced and compared with unstimulated pre-transplant donor and recipient T cells. A peak of at least 4% donor T cells among recipient peripheral blood mononuclear cells was the definition used for donor T cell macrochimerism. Bulk TCR-beta CDR3 sequencing was used to track graft-versus-host and host-versus-graft alloreactive T cell clones in the graft, circulation and bone marrow after intestinal transplantation. Points the paper makes about the study in general: GvH clones were detected in recipient bone marrow, and some of these GvH clones were observed earlier in ileal mucosa or blood, consistent with an intestinal mucosal origin. The relatively low number and heterogeneity of intestinal transplant patients limited the conclusions. Early after transplant, peak levels of circulating GvH clones were associated with declines in HvG clones. High GvH to HvG T cell clonal ratios were observed in the allografts of patients with donor T cell macrochimerism.

The germline V gene encodes CDR1 MNHEY and CDR2 SMNVEV (reference sequence). For this chain, trimming is 3 bases at the V end and 4 bases at the J end, and the number of junction bases without a gene match is 7. The CDR3 starts with the cysteine, ends with the phenylalanine, and has 15 residues. Just the 45-base CDR3 DNA is kept, in frame starting at base 1. After transplant, bone marrow was aspirated from the posterior iliac crest or from another site selected by the physician. Comment on this clone: No cognate antigen has been identified for it. Base quality data are lacking; no much larger clone is found one base away.

The library was produced with the immunoSEQ multiplex PCR assay. For most patients, genomic DNA was subjected to high-throughput TCR-beta CDR3 sequencing by Adaptive Biotechnologies. The authors processed their data as follows. Adaptive's ImmunoSEQ software was the source of the TCR sequencing data for roughly 19 patients, while a few other patients were processed with MiXCR and VDJtools. Because the origin of CDR3 nucleotide sequences shared between donor and recipient could not be assigned, those sequences were removed. To count as alloreactive, a clone needed at least 2-fold expansion over unstimulated cells and a minimum CFSE-low frequency of 0.002% (template counts) or 0.001% (read counts). Clones were considered mappable if detected in sequenced pre-transplant spleen, lymph node, or MLR CFSE-low populations of the donor or recipient. The cumulative frequency of alloreactive clones was calculated as a percentage of all sequences, weighted by copy number. TCRdb took over this immuneACCESS table, retaining in-frame rearrangements with V and J assigned. Such tables are incomplete; in checked studies, under half of the missing clones stem from an unresolved V gene, and the remainder is unexplained. The DNA gave D and trimming, while V, J and clone size come from that table. In this sample the table shows around 71,000 clones, 80% to 95% of which occur a single time. The ten largest clones represent 6.5% to 7% of the sample.

The rearrangement joined TRBV27 to TRBJ2-7, with 9 junctional bases fitting TRBD1. This specimen was bone marrow, taken roughly 110 weeks after intestinal transplantation. The clonotype was recovered from a human patient who received an intestinal transplant, so some T cells may come from the graft donor. CDR3 sequence: CASSFFPGQGYEQYF. The nucleotide sequence reads as follows: TGTGCCAGCAGTTTTTTCCCAGGACAGGGGTACGAGCAGTACTTC.